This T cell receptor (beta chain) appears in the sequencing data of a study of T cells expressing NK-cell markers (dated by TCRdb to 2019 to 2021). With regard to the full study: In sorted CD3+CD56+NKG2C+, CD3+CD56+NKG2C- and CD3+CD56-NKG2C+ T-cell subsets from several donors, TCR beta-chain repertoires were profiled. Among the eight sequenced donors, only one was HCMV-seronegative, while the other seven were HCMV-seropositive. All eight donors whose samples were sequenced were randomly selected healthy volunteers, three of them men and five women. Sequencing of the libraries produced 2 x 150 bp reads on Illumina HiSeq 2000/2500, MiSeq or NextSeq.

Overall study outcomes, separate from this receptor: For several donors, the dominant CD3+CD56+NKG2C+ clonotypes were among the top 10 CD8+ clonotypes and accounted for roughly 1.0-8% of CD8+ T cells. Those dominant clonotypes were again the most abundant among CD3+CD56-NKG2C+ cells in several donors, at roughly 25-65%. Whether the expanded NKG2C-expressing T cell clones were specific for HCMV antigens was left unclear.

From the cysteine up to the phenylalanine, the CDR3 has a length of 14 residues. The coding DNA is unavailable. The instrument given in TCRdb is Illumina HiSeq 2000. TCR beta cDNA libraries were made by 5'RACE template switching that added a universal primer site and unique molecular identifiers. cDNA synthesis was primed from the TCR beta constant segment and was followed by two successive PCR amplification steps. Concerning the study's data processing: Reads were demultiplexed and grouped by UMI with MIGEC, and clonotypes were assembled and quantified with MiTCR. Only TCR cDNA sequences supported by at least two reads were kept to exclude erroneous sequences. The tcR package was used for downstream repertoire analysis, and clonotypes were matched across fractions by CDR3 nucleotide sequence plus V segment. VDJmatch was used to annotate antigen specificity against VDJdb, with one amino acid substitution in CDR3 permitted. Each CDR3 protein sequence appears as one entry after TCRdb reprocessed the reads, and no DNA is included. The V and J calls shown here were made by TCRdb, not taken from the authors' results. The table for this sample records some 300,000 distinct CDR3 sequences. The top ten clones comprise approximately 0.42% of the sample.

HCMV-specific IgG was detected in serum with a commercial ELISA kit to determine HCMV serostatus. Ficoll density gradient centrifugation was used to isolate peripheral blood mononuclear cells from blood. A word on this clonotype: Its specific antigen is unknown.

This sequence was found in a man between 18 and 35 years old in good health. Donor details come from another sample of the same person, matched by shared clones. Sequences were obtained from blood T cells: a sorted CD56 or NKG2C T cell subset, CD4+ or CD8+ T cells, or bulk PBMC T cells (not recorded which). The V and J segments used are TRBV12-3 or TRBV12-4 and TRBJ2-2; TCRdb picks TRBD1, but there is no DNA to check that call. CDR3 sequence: CASNGGQGGGELFF.